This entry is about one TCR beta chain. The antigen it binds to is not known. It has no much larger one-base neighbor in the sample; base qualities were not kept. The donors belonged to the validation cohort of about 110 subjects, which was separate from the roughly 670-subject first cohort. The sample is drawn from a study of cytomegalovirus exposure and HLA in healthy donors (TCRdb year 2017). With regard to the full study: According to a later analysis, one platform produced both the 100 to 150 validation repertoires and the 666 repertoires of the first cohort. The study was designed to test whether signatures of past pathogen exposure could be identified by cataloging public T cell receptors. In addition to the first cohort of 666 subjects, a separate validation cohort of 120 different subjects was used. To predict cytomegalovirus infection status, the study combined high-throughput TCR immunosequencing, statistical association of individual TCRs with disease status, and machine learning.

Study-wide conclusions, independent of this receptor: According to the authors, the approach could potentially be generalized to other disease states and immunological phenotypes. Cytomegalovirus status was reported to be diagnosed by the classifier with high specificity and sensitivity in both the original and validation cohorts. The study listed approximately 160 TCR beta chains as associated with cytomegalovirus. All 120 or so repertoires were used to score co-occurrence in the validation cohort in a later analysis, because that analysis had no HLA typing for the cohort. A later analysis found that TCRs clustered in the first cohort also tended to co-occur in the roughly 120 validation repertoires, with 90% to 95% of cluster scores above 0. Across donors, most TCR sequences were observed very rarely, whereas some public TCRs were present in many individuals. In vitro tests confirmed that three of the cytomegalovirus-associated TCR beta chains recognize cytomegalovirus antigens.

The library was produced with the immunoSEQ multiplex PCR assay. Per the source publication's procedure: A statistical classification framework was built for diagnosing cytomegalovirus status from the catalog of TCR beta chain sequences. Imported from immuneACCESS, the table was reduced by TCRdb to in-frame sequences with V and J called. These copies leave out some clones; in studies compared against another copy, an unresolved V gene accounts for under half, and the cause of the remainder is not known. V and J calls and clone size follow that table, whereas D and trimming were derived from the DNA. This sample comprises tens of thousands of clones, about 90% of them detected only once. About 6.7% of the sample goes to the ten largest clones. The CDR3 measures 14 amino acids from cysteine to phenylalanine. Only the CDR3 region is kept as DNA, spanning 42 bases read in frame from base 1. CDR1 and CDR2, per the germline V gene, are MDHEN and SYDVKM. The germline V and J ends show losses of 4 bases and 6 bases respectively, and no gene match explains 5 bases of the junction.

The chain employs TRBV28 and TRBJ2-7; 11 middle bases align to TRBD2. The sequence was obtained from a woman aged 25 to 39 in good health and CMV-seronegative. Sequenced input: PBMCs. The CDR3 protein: CASSSGLAGGEQYF. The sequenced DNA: TGTGCCAGCAGTTCTGGGCTAGCGGGAGGCGAGCAGTACTTC. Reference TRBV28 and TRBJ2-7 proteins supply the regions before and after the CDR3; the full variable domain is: DVKVTQSSRYLVKRTGEKVFLECVQDMDHENMFWYRQDPGLGLRLIYFSYDVKMKEKGDIPEGYSVSREKKERFSLILESASTNQTSMYLCASSSGLAGGEQYFGPGTRLTVT.